A single sample gave rise to the 25 T cell receptor beta chains below, sequenced in a study of blood T cell repertoires in COVID-19. This table comes from immunoSEQ multiplex PCR, and its TCRdb copy is limited to in-frame clones, with some not included. The profile shows about 70,000 clones, around 85% of them singletons. Sequencing input: peripheral blood. The receptors come from a human donor in a cohort sampled during active COVID-19.

The chain couples TRBV21-1 to TRBJ2-5; the D segment call TRBD2 is taken from the table without a DNA check. TRBV21-1 is tagged as a pseudogene. This CDR3 comprises 15 residues. CDR3 sequence (DNA): TGTGCCAGCAGCAAAGCCCTAGCGGACCAAGAGACCCAGTACTTC. Translation: CASSKALADQETQYF.

This chain joins TRBV5-5 and TRBJ1-4, with 7 bases matching TRBD1. This CDR3 comprises 16 residues. CDR1 and CDR2 (germline): SGHKS, YYEKEE (reference sequence). Trimming cost V 3 bases and J 5 bases; bases outside gene matches: 10. This CDR3 is CASSSLQGRLNEKLFF. The CDR3 DNA sequence: TGTGCCAGCAGCTCGCTACAGGGGAGGCTAAATGAAAAACTGTTTTTT.

V is TRBV6-5 and J is TRBJ1-1, with D possibly TRBD1 on 5 matching bases. Trimming removed 9 bases at V and 4 bases at J, with 15 bases between. Germline V gives CDR1 MNHEY, CDR2 SVGAGI. This CDR3 has 13 amino acids. The CDR3 sequence is CARSRGVGTEAFF. DNA of the CDR3: TGTGCCAGGTCACGGGGGGTTGGCACTGAAGCTTTCTTT.

The chain recombines TRBV3-1 (or the pseudogene TRBV3-2) with TRBJ1-2, with no clear D. The V end lost 0 bases, the J end lost 4 bases, and 9 bases lay between the germline ends. Germline lookup yields CDR1 LGHDT and CDR2 YNNKEL (reference sequence). The CDR3 runs 14 residues. The CDR3 protein is CASSQDPRTYGYTF. In DNA, the CDR3 is TGTGCCAGCAGCCAAGATCCGAGAACCTATGGCTACACCTTC.

This chain connects TRBV9 to TRBJ2-5, with D perhaps matching TRBD1 (5 bases). Germline lookup yields CDR1 SGDLS and CDR2 YYNGEE. CDR3 length: 15 residues. Trimming removed 0 bases from V and 5 bases from J, with 14 bases in between. The CDR3 bases are TGTGCCAGCAGCGTAGCTGGTACAGGTGGGGAGACCCAGTACTTC. As protein: CASSVAGTGGETQYF.

V gene TRBV4-3 combines with J gene TRBJ2-7, with D possibly matching TRBD1 (6 bases). The CDR3 runs to 14 residues. With 4 bases removed from V and 2 bases from J, the gap between germline ends came to 12 bases. In germline, CDR1 is LGHNA, CDR2 YSLEER. The CDR3 DNA is TGCGCCAGCAGCCCTATCAGACAGGCCTACGAGCAGTACTTC. Its translation: CASSPIRQAYEQYF.

The chain recombines TRBV28 with TRBJ1-5; 9 nucleotides line up with TRBD1. Germline V gene sequence: CDR1 MDHEN, CDR2 SYDVKM. This CDR3 region has 14 residues. V dropped 8 bases and J dropped 4; count of bases not matched to a gene: 6. Here the CDR3 reads CASQQQGANQPQHF. In nucleotides, the CDR3 is TGTGCCAGCCAACAACAGGGGGCTAATCAGCCCCAGCATTTT.

V is TRBV5-1 and J is TRBJ2-5, with 11 positions matching TRBD2. Germline-derived CDR1 and CDR2 are SGHRS and YFSETQ. The V gene end was trimmed by 1 base and the J gene end by 5 bases; junction bases not matched to a gene: 7. The CDR3 extends over 16 amino acids. The CDR3 spells CASSLISGGASETQYF. The CDR3 DNA reads TGCGCCAGCAGCTTGATTAGCGGGGGGGCGTCTGAGACCCAGTACTTC.

V usage is TRBV30 and J usage is TRBJ2-1; perhaps TRBD2 as D (6 bases). Germline CDR1 and CDR2: GTSNPN and SVGIG (reference sequence). This CDR3 has 12 residues. Trimming took 0 bases from V and 7 from J, leaving 7 bases between them. This CDR3 reads CAWSVAGNEQFF. In DNA form, the CDR3 reads TGTGCCTGGAGTGTCGCGGGGAATGAGCAGTTCTTC.

The chain links TRBV15 to TRBJ1-3; 9 bases line up with TRBD1. CDR1 and CDR2 (germline): LNHNV, YYDKDF (reference sequence). The CDR3 runs to 15 residues. After removal of 4 bases from V and 4 bases from J, the junction contained 5 bases not matched to a gene. For the CDR3, the DNA is TGTGCCACCAGCACGGACAGGGGAGCGGGAAACACCATATATTTT. Its translation: CATSTDRGAGNTIYF.

V is TRBV5-4 and J is TRBJ2-7; 7 bases match TRBD1. V gave up 1 base and J gave up 0 bases; unmatched junction bases: 4. CDR1 is SGHNT and CDR2 is YYREEE in the germline V gene (reference sequence). This CDR3 comprises 15 residues. DNA of the CDR3: TGTGCCAGCAGCTTGAGACAGGGAAGCTCCTACGAGCAGTACTTC. Its translation: CASSLRQGSSYEQYF.

The gene calls are TRBV5-4 and TRBJ2-6; a weak D match, TRBD2 (5 bases). V dropped 0 bases and J dropped 2 bases, with 15 bases sitting between them. The CDR3 covers 18 residues. CDR1 and CDR2 (germline): SGHNT, YYREEE (reference sequence). DNA for the CDR3: TGTGCCAGCAGCTTGGGAGGGTTCTCCATCACTGGGGCCAACGTCCTGACTTTC. Encoded protein: CASSLGGFSITGANVLTF.

Worth noting for this clone: Other DNA sequences in this sample translate to the same CDR3. The chain has TRBV12-3 or TRBV12-4 and TRBJ1-2, with 8 bases aligning to TRBD1. The CDR3 spans 13 residues. With V trimmed by 5 bases and J by 4 bases, 3 bases remained unmatched. CDR3 loop: CASSPQGGYGYTF. The CDR3 coding sequence is TGTGCCAGCAGTCCACAGGGGGGCTATGGCTACACCTTC.

The V and J genes are TRBV6-2 or TRBV6-3 and TRBJ2-7; 9 positions match TRBD1. The CDR3 contains 14 residues. V lost 0 bases and J lost 7; bases outside the gene matches: 4. Germline lookup yields CDR1 MNHEY and CDR2 SVGEGT. The CDR3 nucleotides are TGTGCCAGCAGTTACTCTAAGACAGGGGGTGAGCAGTACTTC. Amino acid sequence: CASSYSKTGGEQYF.

The rearrangement links TRBV28 to TRBJ1-4, with 9 bases aligning to TRBD1. This CDR3 has 15 residues. The J segment lost 5 bases and the V segment lost 4 bases, leaving 5 bases of the junction unmatched. CDR1 and CDR2 from the germline V gene are MDHEN and SYDVKM. DNA of the CDR3: TGTGCCAGCAGTTCCTCAGACAGGGGGAATGAAAAACTGTTTTTT. This gives the protein CASSSSDRGNEKLFF.

This sequence joins TRBV7-2 and TRBJ2-5, with D unclear. Trimming took 2 bases from V and 5 from J, leaving 9 bases between them. This CDR3 comprises 13 residues. Per germline, CDR1 SGHTA and CDR2 FQGNSA. The CDR3 DNA reads TGTGCCAGCAGCTTAACCCCGGTGGAGACCCAGTACTTC. Translation: CASSLTPVETQYF.

The CDR3 DNA reads TGTGCCAGCAGCTTAGTTAGCGGGAGCTCCTACAATGAGCAGTTCTTC. Translating it yields CASSLVSGSSYNEQFF. The V gene is TRBV7-9, the J gene TRBJ2-1; 9 positions match TRBD2. This CDR3 has 16 amino acids. Germline loops: CDR1 SEHNR, CDR2 FQNEAQ (reference sequence). J gave up 0 bases and V 1 base, and 1 base lay outside the gene matches.

This chain links TRBV10-3 with TRBJ2-1, with 13 bases matching TRBD2. From germline, CDR1 is ENHRY and CDR2 SYGVKD. This CDR3 comprises 15 residues. V trimming: 6 bases; J trimming: 8 bases; junction bases outside the gene matches: 7. CDR3 protein: CAISLTSGGKYEQFF. CDR3 sequence (DNA): TGTGCCATCAGCCTGACTAGCGGGGGGAAGTATGAGCAGTTCTTC.

This clone was seen just once. The sample holds other DNA sequences that translate to the same CDR3. V and J are TRBV19 and TRBJ1-5; a weak D match, TRBD1 (5 bases). Germline-derived CDR1 and CDR2 are LNHDA and SQIVND (reference sequence). Trimming shortened V by 7 bases and J by 1 base, and 17 bases separated the two germline ends. The CDR3 length is 16 residues. CDR3 loop: CASKELAGRSNQPQHF. Here the CDR3 DNA reads TGTGCCAGTAAAGAACTAGCAGGGAGGAGCAATCAGCCCCAGCATTTT.

The chain combines TRBV7-9 with TRBJ1-2, with a possible D match to TRBD1 (5 bases). V was cut by 7 bases and J by 5 bases, with 11 bases left in between. The CDR3 has 12 amino acids. The germline gives CDR1 SEHNR, CDR2 FQNEAQ (reference sequence). The CDR3 loop reads CASTPGGYGYTF. As DNA, the CDR3 is TGTGCCAGCACCCCTGGGGGGTATGGCTACACCTTC.

The genes are TRBV5-4 and TRBJ2-5; D unresolved. With 0 bases removed from V and 3 bases from J, the gap between germline ends came to 9 bases. This CDR3 is 14 amino acids long. Germline V gene lookup returns CDR1 SGHNT and CDR2 YYREEE (reference sequence). CDR3: CASSLGDTKETQYF. The CDR3 bases are TGTGCCAGCAGCTTGGGAGACACCAAAGAGACCCAGTACTTC. Full variable domain (rest looked up from reference TRBV5-4 and TRBJ2-5): ETGVTQSPTHLIKTRGQQVTLRCSSQSGHNTVSWYQQALGQGPQFIFQYYREEENGRGNFPPRFSGLQFPNYSSELNVNALELDDSALYLCASSLGDTKETQYFGPGTRLLVL.

The rearrangement uses TRBV7-3 and TRBJ1-1; D gene uncertain. CDR1 is SGHTA, CDR2 FQGTGA, per germline. The CDR3 length is 13 residues. Between the trimmed V and J ends, which lost 4 bases and 3 bases, there was a span of 9 bases. This CDR3 is CASSSSSYTEAFF. The CDR3 DNA sequence: TGTGCCAGCAGCTCCTCGAGCTACACTGAAGCTTTCTTT.

The V call is TRBV9, the J call TRBJ2-6, with D maybe TRBD2 (6 bases). CDR3 length: 16 amino acids. Germline CDR1 and CDR2: SGDLS and YYNGEE. V gave up 4 bases and J gave up 0 bases, with 11 bases separating them. The CDR3 DNA sequence: TGTGCCAGCAGCCTGGGAGGTGGCTCTGGGGCCAACGTCCTGACTTTC. Translation: CASSLGGGSGANVLTF. Drawing the rest from reference TRBV9 and TRBJ2-6, the complete variable domain is DSGVTQTPKHLITATGQRVTLRCSPRSGDLSVYWYQQSLDQGLQFLIQYYNGEERAKGNILERFSAQQFPDLHSELNLSSLELGDSALYFCASSLGGGSGANVLTFGAGSRLTVL.

This clone is large within its sample. The chain is built from TRBV10-1 and TRBJ2-1; 8 nucleotides line up with TRBD2. Looked up from germline, CDR1 is WNHNN and CDR2 is SYGVQD (reference sequence). The trim removed 6 bases at V and 6 bases at J, leaving 10 bases unmatched. The CDR3 loop spans 15 amino acids. CDR3 nucleotide sequence: TGCGCCAGCAGGGGTGAAATAGCGGGGTTCAATGAGCAGTTCTTC. Encoded protein: CASRGEIAGFNEQFF.

J is TRBJ2-5 and V is TRBV10-1; D perhaps matches TRBD2 (5 bases). Germline V gene sequence: CDR1 WNHNN, CDR2 SYGVQD (reference sequence). Between the trimmed V and J ends, which lost 3 bases and 7 bases, there was a span of 15 bases. This CDR3 has 14 residues. The CDR3 is CASSEGSVRGTQYF. The CDR3 nucleotides are TGCGCCAGCAGTGAAGGATCCGTCCGGGGGACCCAGTACTTC.